These T cell receptor beta chains were read from a single sample in a study of OX40 agonist ivuxolimab in advanced cancers. Sequenced by immunoSEQ multiplex PCR; TCRdb stores in-frame clones only, minus some. The table lists tens of thousands of clones, about 88% of them singletons, with over 0.5% in the top ten. The sample here was CD4+ or CD8+ T cells sorted from blood, taken in a trial of the OX40 agonist ivuxolimab. The receptors shown here come from an adult with an advanced solid tumor such as melanoma, head and neck, liver or kidney cancer. Each CDR3 is given with its conserved first and last residue. The D gene is left open where the match is weak. The size of a clone is reported for some rows only, either as once, few or many, or as a class for expanded clones.

clone size: .
V gene: TRBV11-2
J gene: TRBJ1-5
D gene: .
CDR3 protein: CASSRVPGEPQHF
CDR3 DNA: TGTGCCAGCAGCAGAGTACCCGGGGAGCCCCAGCATTTT

clone size: .
V gene: TRBV7-9
J gene: TRBJ2-7
D gene: .
CDR3 protein: CASSLGEKVYEQYF
CDR3 DNA: TGTGCCAGCAGCTTAGGGGAGAAGGTCTACGAGCAGTACTTC

clone size: .
V gene: TRBV5-6
J gene: TRBJ2-3
D gene: TRBD2
CDR3 protein: CASSRTLAGGTDTQYF
CDR3 DNA: TGTGCCAGCAGCCGGACACTAGCGGGAGGAACAGATACGCAGTATTTT

clone size: .
V gene: TRBV19
J gene: TRBJ2-1
D gene: TRBD1
CDR3 protein: CARIGGTGEGEQFF
CDR3 DNA: TGTGCCAGGATCGGTGGGACAGGGGAAGGTGAGCAGTTCTTC

clone size: .
V gene: TRBV7-8
J gene: TRBJ2-7
D gene: TRBD2
CDR3 protein: CASSLSTGRGYEQYF
CDR3 DNA: TGTGCCAGCAGCTTGTCAACCGGGAGGGGCTACGAGCAGTACTTC

clone size: .
V gene: TRBV6-5
J gene: TRBJ2-5
D gene: .
CDR3 protein: CASSYVRQGTQYF
CDR3 DNA: TGTGCCAGCAGTTACGTTCGCCAGGGGACCCAGTACTTC

clone size: .
V gene: TRBV6-1
J gene: TRBJ2-1
D gene: .
CDR3 protein: CASSEKTQGHNEQFF
CDR3 DNA: TGTGCCAGCAGTGAAAAGACCCAAGGGCACAATGAGCAGTTCTTC

clone size: .
V gene: TRBV9
J gene: TRBJ2-1
D gene: TRBD2
CDR3 protein: CASSNKVGGRYNEQFF
CDR3 DNA: TGTGCCAGCAGCAATAAGGTTGGCGGGAGATATAATGAGCAGTTCTTC

clone size: .
V gene: TRBV15
J gene: TRBJ2-3
D gene: .
CDR3 protein: CATSRVGGSSTDTQYF
CDR3 DNA: TGTGCCACCAGCAGAGTAGGGGGATCTAGCACAGATACGCAGTATTTT

clone size: once
V gene: TRBV7-6
J gene: TRBJ1-6
D gene: TRBD1
CDR3 protein: CASSRDRGMHNSPLHF
CDR3 DNA: TGTGCCAGCAGTCGCGACAGGGGAATGCATAATTCACCCCTCCACTTT

clone size: .
V gene: TRBV10-3
J gene: TRBJ1-4
D gene: .
CDR3 protein: CAIQGGGPKEKLFF
CDR3 DNA: TGTGCCATTCAAGGCGGGGGGCCCAAGGAAAAACTGTTTTTT

clone size: once
V gene: TRBV11-1
J gene: TRBJ2-7
D gene: .
CDR3 protein: CASSPRSTGTYEQYF
CDR3 DNA: TGTGCCAGCAGCCCGCGAAGCACAGGTACCTACGAGCAGTACTTC

clone size: .
V gene: TRBV7-9
J gene: TRBJ2-3
D gene: .
CDR3 protein: CASSRGGGRGRTDTQYF
CDR3 DNA: TGTGCCAGCAGCCGGGGCGGCGGGCGGGGTCGCACAGATACGCAGTATTTT

clone size: .
V gene: TRBV7-3
J gene: TRBJ2-3
D gene: TRBD2
CDR3 protein: CASSSLAGVTQYF
CDR3 DNA: TGTGCCAGCAGCTCACTCGCGGGAGTTACGCAGTATTTT

clone size: .
V gene: TRBV13
J gene: TRBJ2-2
D gene: TRBD2
CDR3 protein: CASSPGLAGAIGELFF
CDR3 DNA: TGTGCCAGCAGCCCCGGTCTAGCGGGAGCTATCGGGGAGCTGTTTTTT

clone size: .
V gene: TRBV5-1
J gene: TRBJ2-1
D gene: .
CDR3 protein: CASQPTLEIQGQFF
CDR3 DNA: TGCGCCTCCCAACCGACTTTAGAGATACAAGGGCAGTTCTTC

clone size: .
V gene: TRBV5-4
J gene: TRBJ1-2
D gene: .
CDR3 protein: CASSLGSNYGYTF
CDR3 DNA: TGTGCCAGCAGCTTGGGCAGTAACTATGGCTACACCTTC

clone size: .
V gene: TRBV27
J gene: TRBJ2-1
D gene: .
CDR3 protein: CASRRSLNHNEQFF
CDR3 DNA: TGTGCCAGCAGACGGTCACTAAATCACAATGAGCAGTTCTTC

clone size: .
V gene: TRBV5-5
J gene: TRBJ2-7
D gene: TRBD2
CDR3 protein: CASSLGLAGLYEQYF
CDR3 DNA: TGTGCCAGCAGCTTGGGACTAGCGGGATTATACGAGCAGTACTTC

clone size: .
V gene: TRBV2
J gene: TRBJ1-6
D gene: TRBD1
CDR3 protein: CASREGATNSPLHF
CDR3 DNA: TGTGCCAGCAGGGAGGGGGCGACAAATTCACCCCTCCACTTT

clone size: once
V gene: TRBV19
J gene: TRBJ2-1
D gene: .
CDR3 protein: CASSISVRGEQFF
CDR3 DNA: TGTGCCAGTAGTATTTCGGTCAGAGGTGAGCAGTTCTTC

clone size: .
V gene: TRBV2
J gene: TRBJ2-7
D gene: .
CDR3 protein: CASSSMDRPYEQYF
CDR3 DNA: TGTGCCAGCAGTAGCATGGACAGACCCTACGAGCAGTACTTC

clone size: .
V gene: TRBV6-5
J gene: TRBJ1-1
D gene: .
CDR3 protein: CASSYRSNTEAFF
CDR3 DNA: TGTGCCAGCAGTTACCGGTCAAACACTGAAGCTTTCTTT

clone size: .
V gene: TRBV19
J gene: TRBJ1-1
D gene: .
CDR3 protein: CASSIEGRWAFF
CDR3 DNA: TGTGCCAGTAGTATAGAGGGCCGCTGGGCTTTCTTT

clone size: .
V gene: TRBV29-1
J gene: TRBJ1-2
D gene: .
CDR3 protein: CSANDRREGYGYTF
CDR3 DNA: TGCAGCGCAAACGACAGGCGGGAGGGCTATGGCTACACCTTC

clone size: .
V gene: TRBV19
J gene: TRBJ1-5
D gene: TRBD1
CDR3 protein: CASSTTGESEPQHF
CDR3 DNA: TGTGCCAGTAGTACCACAGGGGAGAGCGAGCCCCAGCATTTT

clone size: .
V gene: TRBV5-1
J gene: TRBJ2-7
D gene: TRBD2
CDR3 protein: CASSRRTSGSFNEQYF
CDR3 DNA: TGCGCCAGCAGCCGTCGGACTAGCGGGAGTTTCAACGAGCAGTACTTC

clone size: .
V gene: TRBV5-6
J gene: TRBJ2-4
D gene: .
CDR3 protein: CASSPIGVQGGNIQYF
CDR3 DNA: TGTGCCAGCAGCCCGATTGGGGTACAGGGCGGGAACATTCAGTACTTC

clone size: .
V gene: TRBV5-5
J gene: TRBJ1-1
D gene: TRBD1
CDR3 protein: CASNLGQGAYTEAFF
CDR3 DNA: TGTGCCAGCAACCTAGGACAGGGGGCGTACACTGAAGCTTTCTTT

clone size: .
V gene: TRBV4-1
J gene: TRBJ2-4
D gene: .
CDR3 protein: CASSQQRDQGAKNIQYF
CDR3 DNA: TGCGCCAGCAGCCAACAGCGGGATCAGGGGGCCAAAAACATTCAGTACTTC

clone size: .
V gene: TRBV7-3
J gene: TRBJ2-3
D gene: TRBD2
CDR3 protein: CASSYLAGGTDTQYF
CDR3 DNA: TGTGCCAGCAGCTACCTAGCGGGGGGCACAGATACGCAGTATTTT

clone size: .
V gene: TRBV30
J gene: TRBJ2-1
D gene: TRBD2
CDR3 protein: CAWSVLAGGVEQFF
CDR3 DNA: TGTGCCTGGAGTGTACTAGCGGGAGGGGTTGAGCAGTTCTTC

clone size: .
V gene: TRBV6-4
J gene: TRBJ2-2
D gene: TRBD1
CDR3 protein: CASSVAGGLSTGELFF
CDR3 DNA: TGTGCCAGCAGTGTGGCAGGGGGCTTGTCCACCGGGGAGCTGTTTTTT

clone size: .
V gene: TRBV6-1
J gene: TRBJ1-1
D gene: .
CDR3 protein: CASSESPLTEAFF
CDR3 DNA: TGTGCCAGCAGTGAATCGCCCCTCACTGAAGCTTTCTTT

clone size: .
V gene: TRBV4-1
J gene: TRBJ2-2
D gene: .
CDR3 protein: CASGGLAVRIGTGELFF
CDR3 DNA: TGCGCCAGCGGGGGGCTAGCGGTCAGAATCGGCACAGGGGAGCTGTTTTTT

clone size: .
V gene: TRBV29-1
J gene: TRBJ1-2
D gene: .
CDR3 protein: CSVEDPLGLSGYTF
CDR3 DNA: TGCAGCGTTGAAGATCCCCTGGGACTATCGGGCTACACCTTC

clone size: .
V gene: TRBV14
J gene: TRBJ1-1
D gene: .
CDR3 protein: CASSRRNTEAFF
CDR3 DNA: TGTGCCAGCAGCCGCCGGAACACTGAAGCTTTCTTC

clone size: few
V gene: TRBV21-1
J gene: TRBJ2-4
D gene: .
CDR3 protein: CASSPQKPGVDIQYF
CDR3 DNA: TGTGCCAGCAGCCCTCAGAAGCCAGGGGTGGACATTCAGTACTTC

clone size: once
V gene: TRBV28
J gene: TRBJ2-7
D gene: .
CDR3 protein: CASSTHVVSYEQYF
CDR3 DNA: TGTGCCAGCAGTACCCACGTGGTAAGCTACGAGCAGTACTTC

clone size: .
V gene: TRBV7-3
J gene: TRBJ2-2
D gene: TRBD2
CDR3 protein: CASSFSSGRGTGELFF
CDR3 DNA: TGTGCCAGCAGCTTCTCTAGCGGGAGGGGGACCGGGGAGCTGTTTTTT

clone size: .
V gene: TRBV21-1
J gene: TRBJ2-4
D gene: .
CDR3 protein: CASGWVTTKNIQYF
CDR3 DNA: TGTGCCAGCGGATGGGTGACTACCAAAAACATTCAGTACTTC

clone size: .
V gene: TRBV19
J gene: TRBJ2-2
D gene: TRBD2
CDR3 protein: CASSQLAANTGELFF
CDR3 DNA: TGTGCCAGTAGCCAACTAGCGGCGAACACCGGGGAGCTGTTTTTT

clone size: .
V gene: TRBV28
J gene: TRBJ2-2
D gene: TRBD1
CDR3 protein: CASRARDSRRELFF
CDR3 DNA: TGTGCCAGCAGAGCCCGGGACAGCCGGAGGGAGCTGTTTTTT

clone size: .
V gene: TRBV5-6
J gene: TRBJ2-3
D gene: .
CDR3 protein: CASSQTHTDTQYF
CDR3 DNA: TGTGCCAGCAGCCAGACCCACACAGATACGCAGTATTTT

clone size: few
V gene: TRBV2
J gene: TRBJ1-2
D gene: .
CDR3 protein: CASSVLSYGYTF
CDR3 DNA: TGTGCCAGCAGTGTTTTGAGCTATGGCTACACCTTC

clone size: .
V gene: TRBV28
J gene: TRBJ1-5
D gene: .
CDR3 protein: CASSLGGSSARQPQHF
CDR3 DNA: TGTGCCAGCAGTTTGGGGGGCAGTTCGGCCCGTCAGCCCCAGCATTTT

clone size: .
V gene: TRBV25-1
J gene: TRBJ2-1
D gene: .
CDR3 protein: CASGYNEQFF
CDR3 DNA: TGTGCCAGCGGATACAATGAGCAGTTCTTC

clone size: .
V gene: TRBV4-1
J gene: TRBJ1-5
D gene: .
CDR3 protein: CASSQGPTAEHQHF
CDR3 DNA: TGCGCCAGCAGCCAGGGCCCGACAGCCGAACACCAGCATTTT

clone size: .
V gene: TRBV5-1
J gene: TRBJ1-3
D gene: .
CDR3 protein: CASSHGQTGAGNTIYF
CDR3 DNA: TGCGCCAGCAGCCATGGACAGACCGGTGCAGGAAACACCATATATTTT